These 17 T cell receptor beta chains share one sample of origin, sequenced in a study of shared T cell receptors in the human thymus. Profiling relied on immunoSEQ multiplex PCR, and the TCRdb table lists in-frame clones only, not all of them. This sample has roughly 700,000 clones, with 85% to 90% found just once. The same data also went into a second study, on human thymus T cells.

The specimen was thymocytes. These TCRs come from a boy under two years old with a congenital heart defect.

The chain joins TRBV27 to TRBJ1-1; TRBD1 matches 9 bases. V shed 2 bases, J shed 0 bases, and the junction held 7 bases outside the gene matches. This CDR3 has 17 amino acids. CDR1 and CDR2 (germline): MNHEY, SMNVEV (reference sequence). CDR3 region: CASSLLRQGDMNTEAFF. As DNA, the CDR3 is TGTGCCAGCAGTTTACTCCGACAGGGGGACATGAACACTGAAGCTTTCTTT.

This sequence joins TRBV6-1 and TRBJ2-7, with D possibly being TRBD2 (6 bases). This CDR3 contains 15 residues. The germline V gene encodes CDR1 MNHNS and CDR2 SASEGT. The V gene lost 8 bases and the J gene lost 1 base, with 18 bases spanning the gap. In DNA, the CDR3 is TGTGCCAGCGAAACCTCGGGAGTCCCGTCCTACGAGCAGTACTTC. Translation gives CASETSGVPSYEQYF.

This chain joins TRBV6-1 and TRBJ1-4; the D is unclear. The CDR3 is 13 amino acids. Germline CDR1 reads MNHNS; CDR2 reads SASEGT. The germline V and J ends were trimmed by 6 bases and 7 bases, with 12 bases remaining between them. CDR3 in amino acids: CASRTPLLEKLFF. The CDR3 DNA follows: TGTGCCAGCAGGACACCGCTCCTTGAAAAACTGTTTTTT.

V gene TRBV7-2 combines with J gene TRBJ2-7; 10 nucleotides line up with TRBD2. V shed 1 base, J shed 4 bases, and the junction held 7 bases outside the gene matches. Germline CDR1 is SGHTA and CDR2 is FQGNSA. CDR3 length equals 16 residues. CDR3 bases: TGTGCCAGCAGCTTAGGGGCTAGCGGGAGTAGTTACGAGCAGTACTTC. This sequence encodes CASSLGASGSSYEQYF.

This clone was detected only a few times. J is TRBJ2-2 and V is TRBV19; the match to TRBD1 covers 7 bases. J was trimmed by 0 bases and V by 3 bases; bases with no gene match: 4. CDR1 and CDR2 from the germline V gene are LNHDA and SQIVND (reference sequence). The CDR3 is made up of 16 amino acids. CDR3 loop: CASSIWGQSNTGELFF. The CDR3 region has the DNA TGTGCCAGTAGTATTTGGGGACAGTCGAACACCGGGGAGCTGTTTTTT.

The CDR3 nucleotides are TGCGCCAGCAGCTCAACAGGGGGCGCGGGTCTGGCTAATGAAAAACTGTTTTTT. This sequence encodes CASSSTGGAGLANEKLFF. The chain couples TRBV5-1 to TRBJ1-4; 9 bases fit TRBD1. V trimming: 3 bases; J trimming: 3 bases; junction bases outside the gene matches: 12. This CDR3 comprises 18 residues. Germline CDR1 and CDR2: SGHRS and YFSETQ.

The J gene is TRBJ2-7, the V gene TRBV10-3, with TRBD2 identical over 7 bases. Germline V gives CDR1 ENHRY, CDR2 SYGVKD. The length of the CDR3 is 17 residues. After removal of 3 bases from V and 1 base from J, the junction contained 12 bases not matched to a gene. CDR3 in DNA: TGTGCCATCAGTGACGGACTAGGTTATTCCCCGTCCTACGAGCAGTACTTC. This gives the protein CAISDGLGYSPSYEQYF.

The rearrangement joins TRBV6-5 to TRBJ2-1; 10 bases map to TRBD1. The CDR3 contains 14 residues. The trim removed 8 bases at V and 4 bases at J, leaving 5 bases unmatched. CDR1 MNHEY and CDR2 SVGAGI come from the germline V gene. CDR3: CASYGQGGYNEQFF. Here the CDR3 DNA reads TGTGCCAGCTACGGACAGGGGGGTTACAATGAGCAGTTCTTC.

V gene TRBV27 combines with J gene TRBJ2-2; TRBD1 matches 7 bases. The CDR3 is 16 residues long. From germline, CDR1 is MNHEY and CDR2 SMNVEV (reference sequence). Trimming cost V 5 bases and J 1 base; bases outside gene matches: 7. CDR3 DNA sequence: TGTGCCAGCAGTCAGAACAGGGGCAGGAACACCGGGGAGCTGTTTTTT. Its translation: CASSQNRGRNTGELFF.

The chain is built from TRBV15 and TRBJ2-7; D might be TRBD2 (5 bases). The germline CDR1 and CDR2 sequences are LNHNV and YYDKDF (reference sequence). V was clipped by 5 bases and J by 0 bases, with 14 bases between them. This CDR3 is built from 15 residues. DNA for the CDR3: TGTGCCACCAGCGGGGAACTGGGGAGCTCCTACGAGCAGTACTTC. Protein sequence: CATSGELGSSYEQYF.

The chain carries TRBV30 and TRBJ1-2; D may be TRBD1 (5 bases). The CDR3 runs to 16 residues. Trimming took off 5 bases at V and 4 bases at J, with 23 bases between the two ends. The V gene's germline CDR1 is GTSNPN and CDR2 SVGIG (reference sequence). The DNA for the CDR3 is TGTGCCTGGCTTCGCCCGGGGGGGACCTCCCCCTATGGCTACACCTTC. Translation: CAWLRPGGTSPYGYTF.

V usage is TRBV29-1 and J usage is TRBJ2-2, with 9 bases lining up with TRBD2. Unmatched junction bases numbered 8, after V lost 4 bases and J lost 8 bases. The CDR3 covers 14 residues. Per germline, CDR1 SQVTM and CDR2 ANQGSEA. CDR3 loop: CSVGVLREGGELFF. As DNA, the CDR3 is TGCAGCGTTGGGGTGTTGCGGGAGGGAGGGGAGCTGTTTTTT.

J is TRBJ2-2 and V is TRBV6-5; unclear D gene. Trimming took 7 bases from V and 2 from J, leaving 8 bases between them. The CDR3 covers 13 residues. Looked up from germline, CDR1 is MNHEY and CDR2 is SVGAGI. CDR3 sequence (DNA): TGTGCCAGCAACGGCGGAAACACCGGGGAGCTGTTTTTT. Encoded protein: CASNGGNTGELFF.

This clone was picked up one time. The chain combines TRBV2 with TRBJ2-3, with TRBD2 matching over 8 bases. J lost 3 bases, V lost 6 bases, and 11 bases had no gene match. This CDR3 region has 16 residues. The germline CDR1 and CDR2 sequences are SNHLY and FYNNEI. Here the CDR3 reads CASRPSRAGATDTQYF. CDR3 DNA sequence: TGTGCCAGCAGGCCCAGTCGAGCGGGAGCAACAGATACGCAGTATTTT.

The rearrangement uses TRBV19 and TRBJ2-1; TRBD2 aligns across 11 bases. Germline V gives CDR1 LNHDA, CDR2 SQIVND (reference sequence). CDR3 length equals 17 residues. The ends lost 1 base at V and 5 bases at J; junction bases unmatched: 7. The CDR3 bases are TGTGCCAGTAGTATAGGCTCTAGCGGGAGGCACCACAATGAGCAGTTCTTC. This sequence encodes CASSIGSSGRHHNEQFF.

The count of this clone is one. The chain has TRBV10-2 and TRBJ1-2; TRBD1 might be the D (6 bases). V lost 1 base and J 4 bases, leaving 7 bases between the germline ends. This CDR3 is 13 amino acids long. Germline values: CDR1 WSHSY, CDR2 SAAADI. In nucleotides, the CDR3 is TGCGCCAGCAGTGAGTACAGGGCCTATGGCTACACCTTC. It translates to CASSEYRAYGYTF.

This chain uses TRBV5-6 with TRBJ2-1; 7 nucleotides match TRBD1. The J segment lost 5 bases and the V segment lost 5 bases, leaving 10 bases of the junction unmatched. There are 15 residues in the CDR3. Germline CDR1 SGHDT, CDR2 YYEEEE. CDR3 sequence reads: CASRPDRVGHNEQFF. CDR3 coding DNA: TGTGCCAGCAGACCTGACAGGGTAGGACACAATGAGCAGTTCTTC.